These 25 T cell receptor beta chains came from one sample sequenced in a study of blood T cell repertoires in COVID-19. The assay was immunoSEQ multiplex PCR, and TCRdb's table has in-frame clones only and misses some. The sample holds about 210,000 clones; around four fifths are singletons and the top ten take around 8.7%. What was sequenced was peripheral blood. These receptors came from a woman in her forties or fifties with acute or convalescent COVID-19.

The genes are TRBV10-3 and TRBJ2-2; 9 bases are shared with TRBD1. V lost 3 bases, J lost 4 bases, and 3 bases stayed unmatched. The CDR3 runs 15 residues. Germline CDR1 and CDR2: ENHRY and SYGVKD. DNA of the CDR3: TGTGCCATCAGTGACGAGGACAGGGGCACCGGGGAGCTGTTTTTT. Translated: CAISDEDRGTGELFF.

V usage is TRBV10-3 and J usage is TRBJ1-1, with D tentatively TRBD1 (6 bases). Trimming shortened V by 8 bases and J by 4 bases, and 14 bases separated the two germline ends. This CDR3 is built from 13 residues. Germline V gene sequence: CDR1 ENHRY, CDR2 SYGVKD. In nucleotides, the CDR3 is TGTGCCATCCACCCCAGGGGTACCACTGAAGCTTTCTTT. The encoded protein is CAIHPRGTTEAFF.

This clone was seen only a few times. The gene calls are TRBV27 and TRBJ1-5; no clear D gene. Germline CDR1 and CDR2: MNHEY and SMNVEV (reference sequence). Trimming cost V 6 bases and J 1 base, with 10 bases left between them. The CDR3 consists of 14 residues. CDR3 DNA: TGTGCCAGCAGGCGCCTCGAGAGCAATCAGCCCCAGCATTTT. Encoded protein: CASRRLESNQPQHF.

This chain joins TRBV2 and TRBJ2-1; 11 bases map to TRBD2. The germline gives CDR1 SNHLY, CDR2 FYNNEI. The V and J ends lost 6 bases and 0 bases, in that order; junction bases with no gene match: 4. The CDR3 runs 16 residues. CDR3: CASSLAGGSSYNEQFF. The CDR3 DNA reads as TGTGCCAGCAGCTTAGCGGGGGGGAGCTCCTACAATGAGCAGTTCTTC.

A few counts support this clone. The chain's CDR3 is CASSVGPGGSNEQFF. Written as DNA, the CDR3 is TGTGCCAGCAGCGTAGGACCAGGGGGTTCGAATGAGCAGTTCTTC. The rearrangement links TRBV9 to TRBJ2-1, with 7 bases fitting TRBD1. The CDR3 is 15 amino acids. The germline CDR1 and CDR2 sequences are SGDLS and YYNGEE. V was clipped by 0 bases and J by 7 bases; unmatched bases: 7.

The V call is TRBV28, the J call TRBJ2-1, with TRBD1 matching over 9 bases. The germline CDR1 and CDR2 sequences are MDHEN and SYDVKM. CDR3 length: 16 residues. J gave up 1 base and V 5 bases, and 6 bases lay outside the gene matches. This CDR3 reads CASSGQDRGSYNEQFF. The CDR3 coding sequence is TGTGCCAGCAGTGGCCAGGACAGGGGTTCCTACAATGAGCAGTTCTTC.

V usage is TRBV19 and J usage is TRBJ1-2; D gene unclear. The CDR3 is 15 residues long. Trimming left V 5 bases short and J 8 bases short, with 21 bases between. Germline V lookup: CDR1 LNHDA, CDR2 SQIVND (reference sequence). The CDR3 spells CASSLSYSSIEGYTF. DNA for the CDR3: TGTGCCAGTAGTCTATCCTATTCTTCCATCGAGGGCTACACCTTC.

The J gene is TRBJ1-2, the V gene TRBV28; a weak D match, TRBD1 (6 bases). Trimming cost V 2 bases and J 4 bases, with 14 bases left between them. CDR3 size: 15 residues. CDR1 and CDR2 from the germline V gene are MDHEN and SYDVKM. CDR3 sequence (DNA): TGTGCCAGCAGTTTAGGGGGACACATTTTCTATGGCTACACCTTC. It is translated as CASSLGGHIFYGYTF.

This CDR3 reads CASSINGGGMKLFF. CDR3 nucleotides: TGTGCCAGTAGTATAAACGGAGGAGGGATGAAACTGTTTTTT. J is TRBJ1-4 and V is TRBV19, with unresolved D. Trimming took 2 bases from V and 11 from J, leaving 15 bases between them. The CDR3 sequence is 14 residues long. The V gene's germline CDR1 is LNHDA and CDR2 SQIVND (reference sequence). The variable domain in full, completed from reference TRBV19 and TRBJ1-4, reads DGGITQSPKYLFRKEGQNVTLSCEQNLNHDAMYWYRQDPGQGLRLIYYSQIVNDFQKGDIAEGYSVSREKKESFPLTVTSAQKNPTAFYLCASSINGGGMKLFFGSGTQLSVL.

The chain uses TRBV28 and TRBJ2-7; D perhaps matches TRBD1 (6 bases). V dropped 6 bases and J dropped 4 bases, with 7 bases sitting between them. Germline V gene sequence: CDR1 MDHEN, CDR2 SYDVKM. This CDR3 is built from 11 residues. DNA of the CDR3: TGTGCCAGCAGACAGGGATACGAGCAGTACTTC. Amino acid sequence: CASRQGYEQYF.

The chain uses TRBV5-1 and TRBJ2-4; tentatively, D is TRBD1 (6 bases). Trimming left V 3 bases short and J 7 bases short, with 17 bases between. Per the germline V gene, CDR1 is SGHRS and CDR2 is YFSETQ. The CDR3 is 15 residues long. CDR3 loop: CASSSRDTLGNIQYF. CDR3 DNA sequence: TGCGCCAGCAGCTCAAGGGACACCCTGGGGAACATTCAGTACTTC.

The CDR3 nucleotides are TGTGCCAGCAGCTACAACAGGGGCGGTCAGCCCCAGCATTTT. Translation gives CASSYNRGGQPQHF. The J gene is TRBJ1-5, the V gene TRBV7-2; 7 nucleotides line up with TRBD1. Trimming cost V 4 bases and J 6 bases; bases outside gene matches: 6. Germline V CDR1 and CDR2: SGHTA, FQGNSA. The CDR3 loop spans 14 amino acids. Filled out from reference TRBV7-2 and TRBJ1-5, the complete variable domain reads GAGVSQSPSNKVTEKGKDVELRCDPISGHTALYWYRQSLGQGLEFLIYFQGNSAPDKSGLPSDRFSAERTGGSVSTLTIQRTQQEDSAVYLCASSYNRGGQPQHFGDGTRLSIL.

The chain has TRBV2 and TRBJ2-5; the match to TRBD2 covers 7 bases. The V gene end was trimmed by 5 bases and the J gene end by 6 bases; junction bases not matched to a gene: 12. The CDR3 extends over 15 amino acids. The germline gives CDR1 SNHLY, CDR2 FYNNEI. The CDR3 sequence is CASSTALGGSKTQYF. CDR3 bases: TGTGCCAGCAGTACCGCCTTGGGCGGGAGTAAGACCCAGTACTTC.

The chain employs TRBV6-5 and TRBJ2-1; possibly TRBD1 for D (5 bases). V was cut by 3 bases and J by 7 bases, with 10 bases left in between. Germline assignment: CDR1 MNHEY and CDR2 SVGAGI. This CDR3 has 13 amino acids. The CDR3 DNA is TGTGCCAGCAGTTATACAAAGGGGAATGAGCAGTTCTTC. Protein product: CASSYTKGNEQFF.

V is TRBV28 and J is TRBJ2-3; 8 nucleotides match TRBD2. Trimming took 5 bases from V and 5 from J; bases not matched to a gene: 6. CDR3 length equals 14 residues. The V gene's germline CDR1 is MDHEN and CDR2 SYDVKM. The CDR3 protein is CASSPTSARDTQYF. As DNA, the CDR3 is TGTGCCAGCAGTCCGACTAGCGCTCGAGATACGCAGTATTTT.

The V gene is TRBV14, the J gene TRBJ2-1; TRBD2 aligns across 10 bases. Germline V gives CDR1 SGHDN, CDR2 FVKESK. The V and J ends lost 4 bases and 3 bases, in that order; junction bases with no gene match: 3. The CDR3 runs 15 residues. The CDR3 DNA sequence: TGTGCCAGCAGCCTCGGACTAGCGGACTACAATGAGCAGTTCTTC. Amino acid sequence: CASSLGLADYNEQFF.

The J gene is TRBJ1-2, the V gene TRBV6-6; the D is unclear. The ends were cut back, 6 bases at V and 2 bases at J, with 7 bases in the middle. Germline CDR1 MNHNY, CDR2 SVGAGI (reference sequence). This CDR3 is built from 12 residues. This CDR3 reads CASRRVNYGYTF. Here the CDR3 DNA reads TGTGCCAGCAGGAGGGTGAACTATGGCTACACCTTC.

This clone was found a few times. The genes are TRBV5-6 and TRBJ2-7, with 7 bases aligning to TRBD2. CDR3 length: 14 amino acids. Germline CDR1 reads SGHDT; CDR2 reads YYEEEE. Trimming cost V 3 bases and J 0 bases; bases outside gene matches: 3. CDR3 nucleotide sequence: TGTGCCAGCAGCTCCGCGGGAGCCTCCTACGAGCAGTACTTC. Its protein product is CASSSAGASYEQYF.

The CDR3 nucleotides are TGTGCCAGTAGTACAGGGACTGACCGAGGGGAGACCCAGTACTTC. Residues: CASSTGTDRGETQYF. The chain couples TRBV19 to TRBJ2-5; a possible D gene is TRBD2 (6 bases). Germline assignment: CDR1 LNHDA and CDR2 SQIVND (reference sequence). Trimming removed 4 bases from V and 5 bases from J, with 17 bases in between. The CDR3 sequence is 15 residues long. The variable domain in full, with the rest retrieved from reference TRBV19 and TRBJ2-5, is DGGITQSPKYLFRKEGQNVTLSCEQNLNHDAMYWYRQDPGQGLRLIYYSQIVNDFQKGDIAEGYSVSREKKESFPLTVTSAQKNPTAFYLCASSTGTDRGETQYFGPGTRLLVL.

This clone occurred a few times. CDR3 residues: CASSYHPGLAGASSYNEQFF. Written as DNA, the CDR3 is TGTGCCAGCAGTTACCATCCGGGACTAGCGGGTGCATCCTCCTACAATGAGCAGTTCTTC. This chain connects TRBV6-2 or TRBV6-3 to TRBJ2-1; 12 bases map to TRBD2. The CDR3 covers 20 residues. Germline trimming cut 2 bases from V and 0 bases from J; bases unmatched to any gene: 11. Germline values: CDR1 MNHEY, CDR2 SVGEGT.

The chain carries TRBV11-3 and TRBJ2-1; 8 bases fit TRBD2. The trim removed 5 bases at V and 9 bases at J, leaving 9 bases unmatched. CDR3 size: 14 residues. Germline V CDR1 and CDR2: SGHNT, YENEEA. Here the CDR3 DNA reads TGTGCCAGCAGCCAGAGCGGGAGATATGGTGAGCAGTTCTTC. It specifies CASSQSGRYGEQFF.

The gene calls are TRBV7-3 and TRBJ2-1; D not resolved. V was cut by 2 bases and J by 3 bases, with 11 bases left in between. Per germline, CDR1 SGHTA and CDR2 FQGTGA. The CDR3 has 15 residues. In nucleotides, the CDR3 is TGTGCCAGCAGCTTACTGGTTACCGGCTACAATGAGCAGTTCTTC. Its translation: CASSLLVTGYNEQFF.

Here the CDR3 DNA reads TGTGCCAGCAGTTACGAGAAGAGCTCCTACGAGCAGTACTTC. This codes for CASSYEKSSYEQYF. The chain combines TRBV6-5 with TRBJ2-7; D gene uncertain. CDR1 MNHEY and CDR2 SVGAGI come from the germline V gene. The CDR3 has 14 residues. Trimming removed 2 bases at V and 0 bases at J, with 8 bases between.

The chain joins TRBV20-1 to TRBJ2-7; D is possibly TRBD2 (7 bases). The length of the CDR3 is 11 residues. CDR1 DFQATT and CDR2 SNEGSKA come from the germline V gene (reference sequence). Deletions cut 7 bases from V and 4 bases from J, with 11 bases between. The CDR3 region has the DNA TGCAGTGTCGGGGGGCAGTACGAGCAGTACTTC. It yields the protein CSVGGQYEQYF.

This chain uses TRBV2 with TRBJ1-1; D is unclear. From germline, CDR1 is SNHLY and CDR2 FYNNEI. The V and J ends lost 5 bases and 4 bases respectively, with 14 bases between them. The CDR3 totals 14 residues. CDR3 residues: CASSPRAGSTEAFF. Written as DNA, the CDR3 is TGTGCCAGCAGTCCGAGGGCCGGGAGCACTGAAGCTTTCTTT.